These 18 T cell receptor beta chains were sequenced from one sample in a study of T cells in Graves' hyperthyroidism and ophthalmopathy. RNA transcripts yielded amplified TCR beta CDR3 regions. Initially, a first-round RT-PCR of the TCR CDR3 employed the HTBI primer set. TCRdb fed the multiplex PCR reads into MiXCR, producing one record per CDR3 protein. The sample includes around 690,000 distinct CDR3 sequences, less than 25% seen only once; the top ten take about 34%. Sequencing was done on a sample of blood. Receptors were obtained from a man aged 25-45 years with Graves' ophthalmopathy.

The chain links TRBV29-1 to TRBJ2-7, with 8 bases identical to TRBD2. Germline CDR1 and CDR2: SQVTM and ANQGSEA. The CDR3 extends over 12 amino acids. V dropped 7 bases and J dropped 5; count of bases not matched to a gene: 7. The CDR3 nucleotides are TGCAGCGCCCGGGGGGGCCGCAACGAGCAGTACTTC. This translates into CSARGGRNEQYF.

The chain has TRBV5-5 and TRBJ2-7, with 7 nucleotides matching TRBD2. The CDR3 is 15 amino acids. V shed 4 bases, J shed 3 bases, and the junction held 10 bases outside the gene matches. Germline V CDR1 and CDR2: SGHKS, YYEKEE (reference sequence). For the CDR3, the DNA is TGTGCCAGCAGCGATGGGGCAGGGAGGGTCTACGAGCAGTACTTC. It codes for CASSDGAGRVYEQYF.

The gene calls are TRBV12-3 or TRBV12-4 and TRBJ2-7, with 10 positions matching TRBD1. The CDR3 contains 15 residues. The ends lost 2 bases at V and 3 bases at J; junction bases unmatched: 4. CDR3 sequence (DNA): TGTGCCAGCAGTTTAAGGGACAGGGGCATCTACGAGCAGTACTTC. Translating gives CASSLRDRGIYEQYF.

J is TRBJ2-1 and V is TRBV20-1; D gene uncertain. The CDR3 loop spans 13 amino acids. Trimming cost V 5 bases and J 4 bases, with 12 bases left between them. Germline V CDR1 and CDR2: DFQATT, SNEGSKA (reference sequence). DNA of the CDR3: TGCAGTGCTTCCCGAGGAGTGTACAATGAGCAGTTCTTC. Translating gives CSASRGVYNEQFF.

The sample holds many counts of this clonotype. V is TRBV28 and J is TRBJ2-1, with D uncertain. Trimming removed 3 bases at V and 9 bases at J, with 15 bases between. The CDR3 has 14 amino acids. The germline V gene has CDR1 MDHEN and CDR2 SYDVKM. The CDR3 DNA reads TGTGCCAGCAGTTTCGCTTTGGGTCGGATTGAGCAGTTCTTC. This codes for CASSFALGRIEQFF.

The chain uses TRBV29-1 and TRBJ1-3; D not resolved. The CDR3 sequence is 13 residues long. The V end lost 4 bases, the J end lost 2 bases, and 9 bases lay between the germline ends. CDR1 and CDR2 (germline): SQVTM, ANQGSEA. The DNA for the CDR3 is TGCAGCGTTGCGAAGGGAACTGGAAACACCATATATTTT. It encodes CSVAKGTGNTIYF. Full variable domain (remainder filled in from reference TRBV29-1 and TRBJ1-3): SAVISQKPSRDICQRGTSLTIQCQVDSQVTMMFWYRQQPGQSLTLIATANQGSEATYESGFVIDKFPISRPNLTFSTLTVSNMSPEDSSIYLCSVAKGTGNTIYFGEGSWLTVV.

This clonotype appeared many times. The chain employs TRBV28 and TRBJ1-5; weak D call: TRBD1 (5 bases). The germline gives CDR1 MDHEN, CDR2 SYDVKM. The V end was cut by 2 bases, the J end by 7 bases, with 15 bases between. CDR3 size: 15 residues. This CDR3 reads CASSLGQGFRQPQHF. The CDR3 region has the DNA TGTGCCAGCAGTTTAGGGCAGGGTTTCCGCCAGCCCCAGCATTTT.

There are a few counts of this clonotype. The CDR3 bases are TGTGCCAGCAGTTCCACAGACAGGGGTTGGCAGGCTTTCTTT. As protein: CASSSTDRGWQAFF. The chain combines TRBV28 with TRBJ1-1; the match to TRBD1 covers 8 bases. CDR1 is MDHEN, CDR2 SYDVKM, per germline. J lost 11 bases, V lost 4 bases, and 12 bases had no gene match. The CDR3 has 14 residues. The entire variable domain, with the rest obtained from reference TRBV28 and TRBJ1-1, is as follows: DVKVTQSSRYLVKRTGEKVFLECVQDMDHENMFWYRQDPGLGLRLIYFSYDVKMKEKGDIPEGYSVSREKKERFSLILESASTNQTSMYLCASSSTDRGWQAFFGQGTRLTVV.

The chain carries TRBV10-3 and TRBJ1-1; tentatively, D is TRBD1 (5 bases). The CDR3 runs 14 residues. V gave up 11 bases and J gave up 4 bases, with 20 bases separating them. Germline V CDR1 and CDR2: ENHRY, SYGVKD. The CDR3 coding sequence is TGTGCCTCCTTCCTGGGGTCCGGGGGCACTGAAGCTTTCTTT. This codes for CASFLGSGGTEAFF.

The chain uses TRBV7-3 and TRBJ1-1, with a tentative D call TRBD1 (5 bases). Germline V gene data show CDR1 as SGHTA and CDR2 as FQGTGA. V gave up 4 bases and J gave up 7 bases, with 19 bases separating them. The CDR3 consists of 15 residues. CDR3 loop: CASSSGGGGLDEAFF. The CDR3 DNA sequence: TGTGCCAGCAGCTCCGGGGGGGGGGGTTTGGATGAAGCTTTCTTT.

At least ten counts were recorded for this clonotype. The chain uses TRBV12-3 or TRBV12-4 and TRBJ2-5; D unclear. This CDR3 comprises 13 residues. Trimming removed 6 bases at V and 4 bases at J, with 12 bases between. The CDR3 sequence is CASRRASSETQYF. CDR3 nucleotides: TGTGCCAGCAGACGGGCCTCATCAGAGACCCAGTACTTC.

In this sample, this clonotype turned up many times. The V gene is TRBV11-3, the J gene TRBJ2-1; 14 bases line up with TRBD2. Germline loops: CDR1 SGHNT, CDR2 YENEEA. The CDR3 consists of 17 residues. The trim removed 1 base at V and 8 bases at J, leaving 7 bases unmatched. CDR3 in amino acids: CASSLVGTSGSNDEQFF. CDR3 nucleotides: TGTGCCAGCAGCTTAGTAGGGACTAGCGGGAGTAACGATGAGCAGTTCTTC. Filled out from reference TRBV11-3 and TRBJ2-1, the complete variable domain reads EAGVVQSPRYKIIEKKQPVAFWCNPISGHNTLYWYLQNLGQGPELLIRYENEEAVDDSQLPKDRFSAERLKGVDSTLKIQPAELGDSAVYLCASSLVGTSGSNDEQFFGPGTRLTVL.

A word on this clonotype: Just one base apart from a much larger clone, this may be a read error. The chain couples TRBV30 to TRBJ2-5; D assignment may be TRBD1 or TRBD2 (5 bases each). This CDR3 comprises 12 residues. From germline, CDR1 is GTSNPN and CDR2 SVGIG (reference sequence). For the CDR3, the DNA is TGTGCCTGGGGGGCCAGGTCCGGGACCCAGTGCTTC. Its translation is CAWGARSGTQCF.

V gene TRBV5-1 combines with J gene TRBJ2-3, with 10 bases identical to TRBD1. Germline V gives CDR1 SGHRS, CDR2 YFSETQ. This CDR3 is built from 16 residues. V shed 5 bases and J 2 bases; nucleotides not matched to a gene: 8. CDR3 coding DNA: TGCGCCAGCAGTTTAACCGGGACAGGGGACACAGATACGCAGTATTTT. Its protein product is CASSLTGTGDTDTQYF.

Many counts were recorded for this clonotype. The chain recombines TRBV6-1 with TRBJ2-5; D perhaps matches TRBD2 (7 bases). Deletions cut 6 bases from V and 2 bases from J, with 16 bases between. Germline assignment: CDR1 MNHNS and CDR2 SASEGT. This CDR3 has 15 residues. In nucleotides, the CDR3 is TGTGCCAGCAGCAAGGGGGGGACTTTTCAAGAGACCCAGTACTTC. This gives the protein CASSKGGTFQETQYF.

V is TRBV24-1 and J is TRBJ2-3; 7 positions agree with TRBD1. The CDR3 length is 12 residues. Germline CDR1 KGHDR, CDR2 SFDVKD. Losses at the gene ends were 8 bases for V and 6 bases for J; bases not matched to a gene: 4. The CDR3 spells CATKGDSDTQYF. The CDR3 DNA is TGTGCCACCAAAGGGGACAGCGATACGCAGTATTTT.

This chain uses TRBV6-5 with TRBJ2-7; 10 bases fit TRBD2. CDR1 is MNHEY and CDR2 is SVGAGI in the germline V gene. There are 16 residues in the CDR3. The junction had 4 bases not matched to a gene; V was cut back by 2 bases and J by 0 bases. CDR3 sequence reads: CASSYRIAGGSYEQYF. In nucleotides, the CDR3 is TGTGCCAGCAGTTACCGTATAGCGGGAGGCTCCTACGAGCAGTACTTC.

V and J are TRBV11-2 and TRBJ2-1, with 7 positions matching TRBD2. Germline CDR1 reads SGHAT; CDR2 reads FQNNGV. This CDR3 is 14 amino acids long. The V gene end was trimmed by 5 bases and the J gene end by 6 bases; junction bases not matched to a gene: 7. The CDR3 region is CASSGVGGVNEQFF. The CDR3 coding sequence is TGTGCCAGCAGCGGCGTGGGAGGGGTCAATGAGCAGTTCTTC.